This TCR beta chain was captured by sequencing in a study of blood T cell repertoires in COVID-19. Background on the study: COVID-19 samples, acute and convalescent, were from the United States, Italy and Spain. From T cells, B-cell-depleted T cells, or PBMCs came the material, which was cDNA or gDNA.

The table came from immunoSEQ multiplex PCR; TCRdb's copy has only in-frame clones and leaves some out. The sample lists about 130,000 clones; roughly 85% were seen once. The CDR3 is 20 residues long. Looked up from germline, CDR1 is SQVTM and CDR2 is ANQGSEA. Germline trimming cut 6 bases from V and 6 bases from J; bases unmatched to any gene: 24. The rearrangement links TRBV29-1 to TRBJ2-7; 15 positions agree with TRBD2. The sequence was collected from a man older than 75 with active or convalescent COVID-19. The specimen sequenced was peripheral blood. In DNA, the CDR3 is TGCAGCGTCCCAATGTGGGGGTTTCCCCCCGGACTAGCGGGAGGGCTCGAGCAGTACTTC. Its translation: CSVPMWGFPPGLAGGLEQYF.